Below, 15 T cell receptor beta chains from the same sample are listed, as sequenced in a study of blood T cell repertoires in COVID-19. Sequenced by immunoSEQ multiplex PCR; TCRdb stores in-frame clones only, minus some. The table lists around 260,000 clones, more than 85% of them singletons, with around 0.84% in the top ten. Sequences were obtained from peripheral blood. The receptor source for this set is a man in his thirties or forties with acute or convalescent COVID-19.

V usage is TRBV7-2 and J usage is TRBJ1-6, with no clear D. Looked up from germline, CDR1 is SGHTA and CDR2 is FQGNSA. Trimming removed 0 bases at V and 13 bases at J, with 10 bases between. The CDR3 runs 13 residues. The CDR3 DNA reads TGTGCCAGCAGCTTAGCGAGCCGCATTCCCCTCCACTTT. The encoded protein is CASSLASRIPLHF.

The chain links TRBV6-5 to TRBJ1-1, with D possibly matching TRBD1 (5 bases). This CDR3 has 13 residues. From germline, CDR1 is MNHEY and CDR2 SVGAGI. Deletions cut 4 bases from V and 12 bases from J, with 18 bases between. CDR3 residues: CASSSIERGRTFF. The CDR3 DNA sequence: TGTGCCAGCAGTTCCATCGAACGGGGGAGGACTTTCTTT.

The rearrangement joins TRBV2 to TRBJ1-2, with 8 positions matching TRBD1. The CDR3 runs to 14 residues. V shed 3 bases and J 7 bases; nucleotides not matched to a gene: 7. The germline V gene encodes CDR1 SNHLY and CDR2 FYNNEI. CDR3 sequence (DNA): TGTGCCAGCAGTGACTCGGTTACAGGGGGTGGCTACACCTTC. This encodes CASSDSVTGGGYTF.

The chain recombines TRBV24-1 with TRBJ1-1, with TRBD1 as a possible D gene (6 bases). V lost 5 bases and J lost 0, with 9 bases in between. Germline loops: CDR1 KGHDR, CDR2 SFDVKD. This CDR3 comprises 14 residues. The CDR3 DNA follows: TGTGCCACCAGTGGAGGGGGTATGAACACTGAAGCTTTCTTT. This translates into CATSGGGMNTEAFF.

V gene TRBV27 combines with J gene TRBJ2-3; 11 positions match TRBD2. The ends lost 3 bases at V and 6 bases at J; junction bases unmatched: 5. CDR3 length: 15 residues. Germline V gives CDR1 MNHEY, CDR2 SMNVEV (reference sequence). For the CDR3, the DNA is TGTGCCAGCAGTTTCGTAGCGGGAGGGCCGGATACGCAGTATTTT. It encodes CASSFVAGGPDTQYF.

In its sample, this clone was seen once. The chain links TRBV6-5 to TRBJ1-2; TRBD1 is a possible D gene (5 bases). Germline V CDR1 and CDR2: MNHEY, SVGAGI. The CDR3 runs to 13 residues. Trimming left V 2 bases short and J 2 bases short, with 6 bases between. The CDR3 DNA sequence: TGTGCCAGCAGTTACGGGGGGAACTATGGCTACACCTTC. The encoded protein is CASSYGGNYGYTF.

The rearrangement joins TRBV11-2 to TRBJ1-6, with 10 positions matching TRBD1. The CDR3 runs to 18 residues. CDR1 is SGHAT, CDR2 FQNNGV, per germline. The trim removed 5 bases at V and 0 bases at J, leaving 7 bases unmatched. In DNA form, the CDR3 reads TGTGCCAGCAGCATTCGGACAGGGGGAAGCTCCTATAATTCACCCCTCCACTTT. Translated, it gives CASSIRTGGSSYNSPLHF.

This clone has a single count. This chain connects TRBV19 to TRBJ2-5; possibly TRBD1 for D (6 bases). Trimming shortened V by 5 bases and J by 5 bases, and 15 bases separated the two germline ends. CDR1 and CDR2 (germline): LNHDA, SQIVND (reference sequence). There are 14 residues in the CDR3. CDR3 loop: CASSFTGLAETQYF. In DNA form, the CDR3 reads TGTGCCAGTAGTTTCACAGGGTTAGCGGAGACCCAGTACTTC.

The gene calls are TRBV7-9 and TRBJ2-5, with 9 bases identical to TRBD1. The CDR3 runs to 17 residues. Germline CDR1 reads SEHNR; CDR2 reads FQNEAQ (reference sequence). Unmatched junction bases numbered 13, after V lost 4 bases and J lost 4 bases. The CDR3 spells CASSYSTGGFPIETQYF. The CDR3 nucleotides read TGTGCCAGCAGCTATTCCACAGGGGGCTTCCCCATAGAGACCCAGTACTTC.

V is TRBV6-6 and J is TRBJ1-2; D might be TRBD1 (6 bases). Germline CDR1 MNHNY, CDR2 SVGAGI (reference sequence). This CDR3 is built from 14 residues. Trimming took off 6 bases at V and 4 bases at J, with 15 bases between the two ends. The CDR3 DNA reads as TGTGCCAGCAGCCTGGACAGCCCTCCCTATGGCTACACCTTC. This encodes CASSLDSPPYGYTF.

In this sample, this clone turned up a few times. The V and J genes are TRBV30 and TRBJ1-3, with TRBD1 identical over 7 bases. The germline V gene has CDR1 GTSNPN and CDR2 SVGIG (reference sequence). The junction had 9 bases not matched to a gene; V was cut back by 0 bases and J by 4 bases. The CDR3 has 16 residues. Written as DNA, the CDR3 is TGTGCCTGGAGTGTCCCTTCAGGGGGATACGGAAACACCATATATTTT. It codes for CAWSVPSGGYGNTIYF.

The chain carries TRBV28 and TRBJ1-1, with 8 positions matching TRBD1. This CDR3 has 12 amino acids. Germline CDR1 is MDHEN and CDR2 is SYDVKM. V trimming: 8 bases; J trimming: 9 bases; junction bases outside the gene matches: 8. CDR3 residues: CASYRGRGQAFF. CDR3 nucleotides: TGTGCCAGCTACCGAGGCAGGGGGCAAGCTTTCTTT.

The chain recombines TRBV27 with TRBJ1-2, with D unresolved. V dropped 4 bases and J dropped 2 bases, with 8 bases sitting between them. This CDR3 is built from 13 residues. Germline CDR1 and CDR2: MNHEY and SMNVEV (reference sequence). The CDR3 coding sequence is TGTGCCAGCAGTTCACCTCAGAACTATGGCTACACCTTC. Translation gives CASSSPQNYGYTF.

This clone occurred a few times. Germline and junction disagree at one end, which may indicate a read error. This rearrangement joins TRBV2 to TRBJ2-7; maybe TRBD2 (5 bases). The CDR3 runs 13 residues. Germline V lookup: CDR1 SNHLY, CDR2 FYNNEI. For the CDR3, the DNA is TGTGCCAGCAGGGAAGGACGGAGGCCCGGGCAGTACTTC. Protein: CASREGRRPGQYF.

The chain employs TRBV5-1 and TRBJ1-1; D remains ambiguous. This CDR3 comprises 13 residues. V lost 0 bases, J lost 3 bases, and 6 bases lay in between. Germline V gives CDR1 SGHRS, CDR2 YFSETQ. The CDR3, as DNA: TGCGCCAGCAGCTTGGACATTTACACTGAAGCTTTCTTT. Translation gives CASSLDIYTEAFF.